This T cell receptor (beta chain) was recovered during a study of T cells in Graves' hyperthyroidism and ophthalmopathy. Amplification of TCR beta CDR3 regions used RNA as the template. When the TCR CDR3 underwent first-round RT-PCR, the HTBI primer set was used. TCRdb re-analysed the multiplex PCR reads in MiXCR, keeping a single row per CDR3 protein. The table lists over 550,000 distinct CDR3 sequences, 16% of them singletons. Diagnoses used clinical symptoms, serum thyroxine and TRAb, thyroid ultrasound and orbital computed tomography. V dropped 7 bases and J dropped 5; count of bases not matched to a gene: 9. This CDR3 is 14 amino acids long. Germline CDR1 MNHEY, CDR2 SMNVEV (reference sequence). This clonotype was counted only a few times. Its antigen is unknown. Study results and caveats: Patients with ophthalmopathy were separated from those with stable hyperthyroidism by a 13 V-J model.

V is TRBV27 and J is TRBJ2-3, with 7 nucleotides matching TRBD2. Sequencing was done on a sample of blood. This receptor was obtained from a woman aged 18-29 years with Graves' hyperthyroidism. CDR3 nucleotide sequence: TGTGCCAGCACACCGAGCGGGACGATAGATACGCAGTATTTT. Amino acid sequence: CASTPSGTIDTQYF.